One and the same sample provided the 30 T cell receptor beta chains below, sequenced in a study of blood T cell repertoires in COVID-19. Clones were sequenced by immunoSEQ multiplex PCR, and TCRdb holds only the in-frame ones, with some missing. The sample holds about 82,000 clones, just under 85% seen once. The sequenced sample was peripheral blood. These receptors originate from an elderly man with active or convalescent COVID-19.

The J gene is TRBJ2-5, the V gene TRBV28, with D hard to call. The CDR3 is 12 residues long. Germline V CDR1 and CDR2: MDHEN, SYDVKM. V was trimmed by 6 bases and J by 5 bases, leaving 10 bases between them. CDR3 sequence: CASRNSVETQYF. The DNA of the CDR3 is TGTGCCAGCAGAAACAGTGTGGAGACCCAGTACTTC.

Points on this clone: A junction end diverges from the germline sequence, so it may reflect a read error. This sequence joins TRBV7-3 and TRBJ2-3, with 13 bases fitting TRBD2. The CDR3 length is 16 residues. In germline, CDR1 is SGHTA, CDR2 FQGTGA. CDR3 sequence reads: CASSFRTSGSIDTQYF. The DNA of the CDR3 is TGTGCCAGCAGTTTCCGGACTAGCGGGAGCATAGATACGCAGTATTTT.

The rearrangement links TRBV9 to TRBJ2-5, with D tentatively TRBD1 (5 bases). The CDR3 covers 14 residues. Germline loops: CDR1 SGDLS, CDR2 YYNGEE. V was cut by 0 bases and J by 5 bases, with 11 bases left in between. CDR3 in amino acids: CASSVGRARETQYF. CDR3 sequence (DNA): TGTGCCAGCAGCGTAGGCAGGGCTAGGGAGACCCAGTACTTC.

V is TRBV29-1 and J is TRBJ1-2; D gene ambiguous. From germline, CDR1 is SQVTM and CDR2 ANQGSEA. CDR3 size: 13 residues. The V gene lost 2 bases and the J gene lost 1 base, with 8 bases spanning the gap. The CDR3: CSVEPYSNYGYTF. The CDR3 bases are TGCAGCGTTGAACCTTACAGTAACTATGGCTACACCTTC.

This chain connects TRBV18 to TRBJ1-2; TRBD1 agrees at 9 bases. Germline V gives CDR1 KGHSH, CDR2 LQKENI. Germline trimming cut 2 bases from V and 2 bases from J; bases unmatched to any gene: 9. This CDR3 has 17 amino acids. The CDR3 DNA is TGTGCCAGCTCACCATATAAGACAGGGGGGTTGAACTATGGCTACACCTTC. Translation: CASSPYKTGGLNYGYTF.

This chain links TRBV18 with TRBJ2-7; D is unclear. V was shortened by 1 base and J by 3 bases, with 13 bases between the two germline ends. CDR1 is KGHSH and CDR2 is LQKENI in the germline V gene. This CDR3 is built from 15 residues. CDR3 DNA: TGTGCCAGCTCACCACAATTTACAGCCCTCTACGAGCAGTACGTC. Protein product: CASSPQFTALYEQYV.

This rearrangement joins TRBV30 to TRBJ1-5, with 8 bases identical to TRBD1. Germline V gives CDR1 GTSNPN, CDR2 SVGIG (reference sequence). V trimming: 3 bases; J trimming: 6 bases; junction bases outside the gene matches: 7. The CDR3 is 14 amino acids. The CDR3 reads CAWSQGQVGQPQHF. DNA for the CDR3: TGTGCCTGGAGCCAGGGACAGGTGGGTCAGCCCCAGCATTTT.

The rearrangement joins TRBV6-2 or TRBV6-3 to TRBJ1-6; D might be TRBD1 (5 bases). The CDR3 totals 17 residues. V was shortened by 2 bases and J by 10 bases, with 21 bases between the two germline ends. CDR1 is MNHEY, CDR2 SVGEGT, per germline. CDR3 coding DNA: TGTGCCAGCAGTTACCGGGCAGGGTCTAAGGGTGAATCACCCCTCCACTTT. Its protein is CASSYRAGSKGESPLHF.

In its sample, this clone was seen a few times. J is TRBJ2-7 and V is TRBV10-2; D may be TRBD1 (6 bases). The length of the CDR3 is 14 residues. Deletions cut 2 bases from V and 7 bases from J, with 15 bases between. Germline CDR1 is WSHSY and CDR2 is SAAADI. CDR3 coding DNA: TGCGCCAGCAGTGAGGGACAGTACAGAAGGGAGCAGTACGTC. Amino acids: CASSEGQYRREQYV.

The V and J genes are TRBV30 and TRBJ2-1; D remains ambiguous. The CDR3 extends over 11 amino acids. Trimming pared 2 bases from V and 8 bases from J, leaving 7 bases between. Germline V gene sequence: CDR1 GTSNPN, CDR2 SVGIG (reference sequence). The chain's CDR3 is CAWSNRDEQFF. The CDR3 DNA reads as TGTGCCTGGAGTAATCGCGATGAGCAGTTCTTC.

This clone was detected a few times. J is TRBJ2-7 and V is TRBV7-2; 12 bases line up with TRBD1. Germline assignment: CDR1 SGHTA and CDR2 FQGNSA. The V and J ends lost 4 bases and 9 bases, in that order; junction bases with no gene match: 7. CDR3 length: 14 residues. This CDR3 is CASSSGTGGVGQYV. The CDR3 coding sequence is TGTGCCAGCAGCTCCGGGACAGGGGGCGTAGGGCAGTACGTC.

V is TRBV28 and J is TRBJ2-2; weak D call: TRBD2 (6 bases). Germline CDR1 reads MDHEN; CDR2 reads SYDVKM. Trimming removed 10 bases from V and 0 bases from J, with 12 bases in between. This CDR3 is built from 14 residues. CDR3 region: CATPGGANTGELFF. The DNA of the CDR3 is TGTGCCACTCCCGGAGGGGCGAACACCGGGGAGCTGTTTTTT.

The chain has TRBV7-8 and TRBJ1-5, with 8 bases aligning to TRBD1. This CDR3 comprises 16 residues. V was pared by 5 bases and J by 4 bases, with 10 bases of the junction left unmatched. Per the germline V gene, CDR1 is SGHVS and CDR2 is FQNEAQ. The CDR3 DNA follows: TGTGCCAGCAGCCCTCTGAATACAGGGGGAAATCAGCCCCAGCATTTT. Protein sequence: CASSPLNTGGNQPQHF.

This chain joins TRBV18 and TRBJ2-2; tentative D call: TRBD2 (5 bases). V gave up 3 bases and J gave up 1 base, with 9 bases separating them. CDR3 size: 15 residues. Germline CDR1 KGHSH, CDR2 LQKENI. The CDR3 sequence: CASSPQRMNTGELFF. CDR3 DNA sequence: TGTGCCAGCTCACCCCAGCGGATGAACACCGGGGAGCTGTTTTTT.

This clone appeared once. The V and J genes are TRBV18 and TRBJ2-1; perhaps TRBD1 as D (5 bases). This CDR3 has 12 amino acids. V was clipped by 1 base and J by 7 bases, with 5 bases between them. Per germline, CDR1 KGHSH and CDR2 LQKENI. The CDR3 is CASSPQGNEQFF. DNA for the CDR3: TGTGCCAGCTCACCACAGGGGAATGAGCAGTTCTTC.

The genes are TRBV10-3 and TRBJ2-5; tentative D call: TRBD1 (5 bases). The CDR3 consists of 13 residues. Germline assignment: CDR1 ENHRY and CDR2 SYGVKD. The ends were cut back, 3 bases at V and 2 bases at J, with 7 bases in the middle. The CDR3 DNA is TGTGCCATCAGTGAAAGGGGACAAGAGACCCAGTACTTC. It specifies CAISERGQETQYF.

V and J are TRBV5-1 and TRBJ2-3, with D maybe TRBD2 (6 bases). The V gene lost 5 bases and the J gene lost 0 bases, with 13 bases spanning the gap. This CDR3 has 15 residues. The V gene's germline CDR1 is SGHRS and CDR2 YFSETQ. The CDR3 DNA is TGCGCCAGCAGTCCGGACGGGACTAGCACAGATACGCAGTATTTT. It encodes CASSPDGTSTDTQYF.

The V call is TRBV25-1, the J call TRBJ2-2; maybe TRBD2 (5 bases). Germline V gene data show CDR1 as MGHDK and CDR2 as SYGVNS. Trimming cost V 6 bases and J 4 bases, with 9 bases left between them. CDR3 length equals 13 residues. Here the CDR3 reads CASRSRGTGELFF. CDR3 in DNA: TGTGCCAGCAGGAGTCGGGGCACCGGGGAGCTGTTTTTT.

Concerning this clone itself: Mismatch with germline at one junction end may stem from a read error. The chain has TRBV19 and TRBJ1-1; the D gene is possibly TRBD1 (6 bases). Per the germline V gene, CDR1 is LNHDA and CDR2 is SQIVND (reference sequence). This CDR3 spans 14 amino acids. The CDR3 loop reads CASSRTAPGPDAFF. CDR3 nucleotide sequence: TGTGCCAGTAGTAGGACAGCCCCCGGGCCTGATGCTTTCTTT.

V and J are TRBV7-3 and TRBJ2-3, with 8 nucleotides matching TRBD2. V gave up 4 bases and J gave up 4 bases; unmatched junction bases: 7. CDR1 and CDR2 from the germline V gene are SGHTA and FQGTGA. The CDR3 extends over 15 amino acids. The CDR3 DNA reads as TGTGCCAGCAGCTCCGCCGGGACTAGAGCAGATACGCAGTATTTT. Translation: CASSSAGTRADTQYF.

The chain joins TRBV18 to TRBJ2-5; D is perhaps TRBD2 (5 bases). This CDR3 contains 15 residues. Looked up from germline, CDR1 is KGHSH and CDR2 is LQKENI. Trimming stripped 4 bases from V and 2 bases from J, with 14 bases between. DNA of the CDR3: TGTGCCAGCTCACAACTAGAGACGGATCAAGAGACCCAGTACTTC. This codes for CASSQLETDQETQYF.

The CDR3 sequence: CSVMISGSETQYF. The CDR3, as DNA: TGCAGCGTAATGATCAGCGGGAGCGAGACCCAGTACTTC. V usage is TRBV29-1 and J usage is TRBJ2-5, with 8 bases matching TRBD2. CDR1 and CDR2 from the germline V gene are SQVTM and ANQGSEA. The V and J ends lost 6 bases and 5 bases, in that order; junction bases with no gene match: 8. The CDR3 is made up of 13 amino acids.

This CDR3 is CASSPVGQSLEAFF. As DNA, the CDR3 is TGTGCCAGCTCACCTGTGGGACAGAGCTTGGAAGCTTTCTTT. This chain uses TRBV18 with TRBJ1-1; 7 bases map to TRBD1. Germline CDR1 and CDR2: KGHSH and LQKENI. The V gene end was trimmed by 3 bases and the J gene end by 8 bases; junction bases not matched to a gene: 9. The CDR3 extends over 14 amino acids.

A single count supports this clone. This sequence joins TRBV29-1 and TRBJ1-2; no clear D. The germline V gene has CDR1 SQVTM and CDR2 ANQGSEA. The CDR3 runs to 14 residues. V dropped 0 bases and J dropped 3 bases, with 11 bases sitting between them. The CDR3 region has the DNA TGCAGCGTTGAAGATCAACAGCTTTACTATGGCTACACCTTC. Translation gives CSVEDQQLYYGYTF.

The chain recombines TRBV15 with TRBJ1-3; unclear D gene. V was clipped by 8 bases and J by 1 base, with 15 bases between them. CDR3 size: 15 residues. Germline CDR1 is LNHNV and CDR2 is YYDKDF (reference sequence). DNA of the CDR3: TGTGCCACCCGAGAAGGCGGAAATTCTGGAAACACCATATATTTT. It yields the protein CATREGGNSGNTIYF.

CDR3 in DNA: TGTGCCAGCAGTTCCTTTTCAGATACGCAGTATTTT. It yields the protein CASSSFSDTQYF. This chain connects TRBV28 to TRBJ2-3; D uncertain. Germline CDR1 MDHEN, CDR2 SYDVKM. The V gene lost 4 bases and the J gene lost 4 bases, with 6 bases spanning the gap. The CDR3 spans 12 residues.

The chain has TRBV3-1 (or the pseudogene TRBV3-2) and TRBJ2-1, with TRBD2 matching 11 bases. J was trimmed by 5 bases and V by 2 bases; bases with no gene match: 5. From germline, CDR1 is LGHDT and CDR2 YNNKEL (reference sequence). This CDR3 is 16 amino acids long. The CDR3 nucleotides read TGTGCCAGCAGCCAACAGAAGACTAGCGGGAACAATGAGCAGTTCTTC. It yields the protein CASSQQKTSGNNEQFF.

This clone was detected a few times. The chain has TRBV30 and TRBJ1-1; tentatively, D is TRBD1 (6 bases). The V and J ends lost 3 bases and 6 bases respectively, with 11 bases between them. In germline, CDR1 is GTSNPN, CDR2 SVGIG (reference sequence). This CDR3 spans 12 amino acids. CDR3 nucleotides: TGTGCCTGGAGACAGGGAAGCGCTGAAGCTTTCTTT. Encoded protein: CAWRQGSAEAFF.

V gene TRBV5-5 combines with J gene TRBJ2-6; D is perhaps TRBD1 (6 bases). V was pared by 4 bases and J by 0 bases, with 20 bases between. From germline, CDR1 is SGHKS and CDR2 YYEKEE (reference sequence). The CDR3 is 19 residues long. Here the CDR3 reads CASSTRPRTVSSGANVLTF. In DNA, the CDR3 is TGTGCCAGCAGCACCCGCCCCCGGACAGTGAGCTCTGGGGCCAACGTCCTGACTTTC.

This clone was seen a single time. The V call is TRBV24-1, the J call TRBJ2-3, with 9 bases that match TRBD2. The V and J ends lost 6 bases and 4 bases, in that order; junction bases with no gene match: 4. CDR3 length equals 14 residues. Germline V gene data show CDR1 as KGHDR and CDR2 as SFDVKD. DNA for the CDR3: TGTGCCACCAGTCTAGCGGGAATTCCAGATACGCAGTATTTT. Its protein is CATSLAGIPDTQYF.